A selection of T cell receptor beta chains follows, all from one sample in a study of blood T cells in healthy people across ages. Each CDR3 protein is one row after TCRdb ran MiXCR on the 5' RACE reads. The data contain 1.5 million or so distinct CDR3 sequences, about 43% of them singletons. Material: blood. These TCRs come from a young woman in good health. The CDR3 runs from the conserved cysteine through the conserved F or W.

>TRBJ2-2|TRBV3-1
CASSQVYLRELFF
>TRBJ2-7|TRBV6-1
CASSEGRNEQYF
>TRBJ1-1|TRBV30
CAWISGAGTEAFF
>TRBJ2-7|TRBV4-1
CASSQEDWTASYEQYF
>TRBJ1-2|TRBV2
CASSLQGGGYGYTF
>TRBJ1-4|TRBV5-8
CASGLWTTTNEKLFF
>TRBJ1-5|TRBV7-2
CASSGQGRGNQPQHF
>TRBJ1-2|TRBV3-1
CASSQDRDRGWSGYTF
>TRBJ2-3|TRBV5-1
CASSSSDLAGTDTQYF
>TRBJ2-1|TRBV20-1
CSAGGRTSVVDEQFF
>TRBJ2-3|TRBV3-1
CASSGTGQGDTQYF
>TRBJ1-5|TRBV5-1
CASSLGSGDSNQPQHF
>TRBJ2-3|TRBV29-1
CSTSGMNTDTQYF
>TRBJ2-2|TRBV2
CASSDPLISSRGRTGELFF
>TRBJ2-1|TRBV10-3
CATRDSLSSYNEQFF
>TRBJ2-4|TRBV25-1
CASSESEVARSIQYF
>TRBJ1-5|TRBV5-6
CASSLAVWLTEQYPQHF
>TRBJ2-2|TRBV20-1
CSASALDTGELFF
>TRBJ2-7|TRBV14
CASSQNSGTSEQYF
>TRBJ1-1|TRBV7-9
CASSLVAAHPSQGAFF
>TRBJ2-5|TRBV6-5
CASSYSQGKETQYF
>TRBJ2-1|TRBV12-3/TRBV12-4
CASSLTSGRRSNEQFF
>TRBJ2-5|TRBV6-6
CASSDTGGISQETQYF
>.|TRBV2
CTSSEVQGPSYEQYF
>TRBJ2-1|TRBV19
CASSRGLAGSYNEQFF
>TRBJ2-1|TRBV27
CVSSLGAGGNEQFF
>TRBJ1-2|TRBV7-2
CASRPDRAEGYTF
>TRBJ2-1|TRBV6-6
CASSRGGQQTYNEQFF
>TRBJ2-2|TRBV12-3/TRBV12-4
CASSGGDKANTGELFF
>TRBJ2-2|TRBV7-2
CASNALAGAGELFF
>TRBJ1-2|TRBV12-5
CASAHSRLDGYTF
>TRBJ1-2|TRBV21-1
CASTHCPSNYGYTF
>TRBJ2-1|TRBV7-2
CASTRSPRGGSYNEQFF
>TRBJ1-2|TRBV3-1
CASSHAGTGTGTDRNYGYTF
>TRBJ2-3|TRBV28
CASSIGQGNTDTQYF
>TRBJ1-2|TRBV6-6
CASREIYGYTF
>TRBJ1-5|TRBV12-3/TRBV12-4
CASSFSGNNQPQHF
>TRBJ1-2|TRBV7-2
CASSLGGGPYYGYTF
>TRBJ2-3|TRBV7-6
CASSLGSISTDTQYF
>TRBJ2-1|TRBV7-9
CASSFVMGRSNEQFF
>TRBJ2-1|TRBV20-1
CSAQTSGLSYNEQFF
>TRBJ2-1|TRBV5-1
CASSLDGAGGPYNEQFF
>TRBJ1-4|TRBV7-8
CASSLILATNEKLFF
>TRBJ1-1|TRBV28
CASSTTPGGLNTEAFF
>TRBJ2-3|TRBV5-1
CATSRETGTDTQYF
>TRBJ1-1|TRBV7-8
CASNPSGTGALNTEAFF